This record looks at one T cell receptor (beta chain) sequence and its context. What this receptor recognizes is not known. There are no base qualities to consult, and no much larger clone falls within one base. The entire isolated RNA was reverse transcribed using the High Capacity cDNA Reverse Transcription Kit, and thus expressed TCRB transcripts were sequenced. Deep immunoSEQ sequencing was performed on naive, central memory and regulatory T cell samples, with an average of around 3.4 million total reads per sample. Sorted cells were lysed in RLT buffer, and RNA was extracted using DNase-treated RNeasy Micro or Mini kits according to cell number. To prevent cross-contamination, every cell subset was processed on its own, while patient and healthy donor samples were processed together. TCRB sequences were amplified from cDNA with the immunoSEQ multiplex PCR, producing 87-bp fragments spanning the CDR3 region. Amplicons were sequenced on the Illumina HiSeq platform. Per the original workflow: Synthetic template baselines were used to correct PCR bias computationally, reads within Hamming distance 2 were collapsed, and singletons that could not be merged were discarded. Reads were aligned against IMGT to assign V, D and J genes, CDR3 length and insertions or deletions at six rearrangement sites. Within each subset, clonotype counts were normalized to sorted cell number, and only after that were true diversity and Gini coefficients computed with the tcR R package. The overlap coefficient, calculated on TCRB nucleotide sequences, was used to measure repertoire sharing. Out-of-frame TCRB sequences from naive cells were analyzed to stand in for the pre-selection repertoire. In TCRdb, the immuneACCESS table is reduced to in-frame sequences with V and J assigned. These tables do not hold every clone; where another copy was compared, an unresolved V gene accounts for under half, and the others remain unexplained. V, J and clone size were drawn from that table, and D and trimming were deduced from the DNA. The sample table lists some 350,000 clones, 13% of them with a count of one. The ten largest clones capture approximately 0.016% of the sample.

The entry originates in a study of beta chain features in type 1 diabetes (dated by TCRdb to the late 2010s). Concerning the study at large: Patients and healthy donors did not differ in mean age, gender distribution, total cell number or subset yield. A total of 107,917,701 sorted cells were examined across all samples, and the number of cells per subset was strongly correlated with RNA yield. The study compared the TCRB repertoires of sorted circulating CD4+ T cell subsets in recently diagnosed type 1 diabetes patients with those in matched healthy donors. Whereas all 28 donors provided naive and central memory subsets, regulatory and stem cell-like memory subsets were isolated from just 8 patients and about 8 healthy donors. The investigation overall reported the following: Because the HLA sub-analyses included only small numbers of individuals, any influence of HLA type on TCRB rearrangement was left unresolved. Sequencing cDNA rather than genomic DNA could over-represent highly expressing activated cells, although activation and CD3 levels did not differ between groups. Shorter templates might be favored by PCR, yet because patient and control samples were amplified and corrected together, any such skew would affect both groups equally. Naive, central memory and regulatory TCRB repertoires appeared to be more similar among patients than among healthy donors. A moderate but significant shortening of TCRB CDR3 length was observed in type 1 diabetes patients in all four CD4+ subsets. At VDJ recombination sites, type 1 diabetes patients had fewer insertions and more deleted nucleotides, which implies abnormalities in thymic rearrangement.

From each donor, a single peripheral blood sample of about 116 mL on average was drawn into heparinised tubes. A BD FACSAria II was used to sort naive, central memory, regulatory and stem cell-like memory CD4+ T cells with a panel that included CD45RO, CCR7, CD25, CD127, CD95 and CD27. All sorted populations exceeded 95% purity. PBMCs were isolated immediately by Lymphoprep density gradient centrifugation and stained directly without culture. Samples were stained and sorted in pairs, with one healthy donor and one patient per experiment, so that batch effects were minimized. V has 4 bases trimmed and J has 3 bases trimmed; junction bases matching no gene number 13. CDR1 SGHNT and CDR2 YYREEE are derived from the germline V gene (reference sequence). From the cysteine through the phenylalanine, the CDR3 covers 17 amino acids. The DNA shown is the 51-base CDR3, in frame from base 1.

The receptor's source is a woman younger than 35 with type 1 diabetes. In this chain, TRBV5-4 is recombined with TRBJ2-7; 10 central nucleotides agree with TRBD2. Sequencing was carried out using naive CD4+ T cells from blood. The cell subset or site tag for this specimen amounts to: true naive CD4+ T cells. The DNA sequence follows: TGTGCCAGCAGCAAGTCTAGCGGGAGCCCACAAAGCTACGAGCAGTACTTC. The translation is CASSKSSGSPQSYEQYF. Reference TRBV5-4 and TRBJ2-7 genes cover what lies past the CDR3, so the full variable domain is ETGVTQSPTHLIKTRGQQVTLRCSSQSGHNTVSWYQQALGQGPQFIFQYYREEENGRGNFPPRFSGLQFPNYSSELNVNALELDDSALYLCASSKSSGSPQSYEQYFGPGTRLTVT.